Sequencing of this T cell receptor (beta chain) was carried out in a study of metastatic and nonmetastatic thyroid tumors. Patients had received no treatment of any kind before thyroid surgery. V lost 6 bases and J 0 bases, leaving 9 bases between the germline ends. This CDR3 spans 14 amino acids. CDR1 and CDR2 from the germline V gene are MDHEN and SYDVKM. General study results and limits: According to reports, the diversity of TCR beta was significantly higher in malignant thyroid tumors than in benign nodules, and this held in both blood and tumor samples.

TCRdb re-processed the PCR reads through MiXCR. The data hold roughly 25,000 clones, with roughly a quarter observed a single time. In its sample, this clone was seen a few times. Antigen unknown. Sample: tumor tissue. This clonotype was obtained from a male donor with papillary thyroid cancer or a benign thyroid nodule (not recorded which). Some clones in this sample may be carry-over from other donors' samples. V gene TRBV28 combines with J gene TRBJ2-1; perhaps TRBD2 as D (5 bases). The CDR3 DNA sequence: TGTGCCAGCAGAGGAGGATACTCCTACAATGAGCAGTTCTTC. Its translation: CASRGGYSYNEQFF.